The 18 T cell receptor beta chains reported below all come from one sample, sequenced in a study of PD-1 blockade in classical Hodgkin lymphoma. Time point here: newly diagnosed, previously untreated cHL patient sample. Purification of CD4+ T cells from thawed PBMCs was achieved by magnetic negative selection. TCRdb keeps only in-frame clones here, not all; method: immunoSEQ multiplex PCR. Here the sample spans about 35,000 clones, about 89% being singletons. Sequenced input: CD4+ T cells from blood. The receptors originated from a human donor with classical Hodgkin lymphoma.

The chain couples TRBV10-1 to TRBJ2-3; possible D gene TRBD2, 6 bases. This CDR3 comprises 13 residues. Germline assignment: CDR1 WNHNN and CDR2 SYGVQD (reference sequence). V was shortened by 6 bases and J by 2 bases, with 9 bases between the two germline ends. The CDR3 sequence: CASSRDFTDTQYF. The CDR3 coding sequence is TGCGCCAGCAGCCGGGACTTCACAGATACGCAGTATTTT.

This rearrangement joins TRBV2 to TRBJ1-1, with 10 positions matching TRBD1. The CDR3 is 14 residues long. Unmatched junction bases numbered 5, after V lost 4 bases and J lost 6 bases. Germline CDR1 is SNHLY and CDR2 is FYNNEI. The CDR3 loop is CASSGSGTGAEAFF. For the CDR3, the DNA is TGTGCCAGCAGTGGGTCAGGGACAGGGGCTGAAGCTTTCTTT.

This sequence joins TRBV6-6 and TRBJ1-6; D remains unclear. The germline V gene encodes CDR1 MNHNY and CDR2 SVGAGI (reference sequence). V was pared by 0 bases and J by 10 bases, with 7 bases between. This CDR3 is 13 amino acids long. The CDR3 region is CASSYSNRSPLHF. DNA of the CDR3: TGTGCCAGCAGTTACTCGAATCGCTCACCCCTCCACTTT.

The chain joins TRBV7-2 to TRBJ2-1; 9 positions agree with TRBD2. The CDR3 is 14 amino acids. With 7 bases clipped from V and 8 bases from J, the junction kept 9 bases outside the gene matches. Germline loops: CDR1 SGHTA, CDR2 FQGNSA. DNA of the CDR3: TGTGCCAGCACCAGGGGACTAGCTTGGGATGAGCAGTTCTTC. It is translated as CASTRGLAWDEQFF.

V is TRBV30 and J is TRBJ1-1; tentatively, D is TRBD1 (6 bases). Germline V gene lookup returns CDR1 GTSNPN and CDR2 SVGIG (reference sequence). V was cut by 1 base and J by 6 bases, with 12 bases left in between. The CDR3 length is 13 residues. In nucleotides, the CDR3 is TGTGCCTGGAGTGGAACAGGGTTCGCTGAAGCTTTCTTT. Its protein is CAWSGTGFAEAFF. Looking up the rest from reference TRBV30 and TRBJ1-1 gives the full variable domain: SQTIHQWPATLVQPVGSPLSLECTVEGTSNPNLYWYRQAAGRGLQLLFYSVGIGQISSEVPQNLSASRPQDRQFILSSKKLLLSDSGFYLCAWSGTGFAEAFFGQGTRLTVV.

V and J are TRBV10-2 and TRBJ1-5; D is uncertain. The CDR3 has 16 residues. V lost 0 bases to trimming and J lost 2 bases, with 11 bases between them. The germline gives CDR1 WSHSY, CDR2 SAAADI. CDR3 region: CASSESWGWGNQPQHF. Here the CDR3 DNA reads TGCGCCAGCAGTGAGTCGTGGGGATGGGGCAATCAGCCCCAGCATTTT.

The V and J genes are TRBV29-1 and TRBJ1-2; no definite D call. Trimming left V 0 bases short and J 1 base short, with 9 bases between. This CDR3 has 14 residues. The germline gives CDR1 SQVTM, CDR2 ANQGSEA. The CDR3 is CSVEEVQDNYGYTF. CDR3 DNA sequence: TGCAGCGTTGAAGAGGTCCAGGATAACTATGGCTACACCTTC.

DNA of the CDR3: TGTGCCAGCAGCCCAGGGGGGACATCAGGAAACACCATATATTTT. Translated, it gives CASSPGGTSGNTIYF. The genes are TRBV11-2 and TRBJ1-3; TRBD1 matches 7 bases. The V gene's germline CDR1 is SGHAT and CDR2 FQNNGV. This CDR3 spans 15 amino acids. V shed 5 bases and J 4 bases; nucleotides not matched to a gene: 8. Full variable domain (missing parts from reference TRBV11-2 and TRBJ1-3): EAGVAQSPRYKIIEKRQSVAFWCNPISGHATLYWYQQILGQGPKLLIQFQNNGVVDDSQLPKDRFSAERLKGVDSTLKIQPAKLEDSAVYLCASSPGGTSGNTIYFGEGSWLTVV.

This clone was observed a single time. V and J are TRBV21-1 and TRBJ2-7; the D segment call TRBD2 is taken from the table without a DNA check. TRBV21-1 is a documented pseudogene. The CDR3 contains 16 residues. This chain's CDR3 is CASSLRERGRMGEQYF. In DNA form, the CDR3 reads TGTGCCAGCAGCCTAAGGGAGCGGGGGAGGATGGGTGAGCAGTACTTC.

The CDR3 region has the DNA TGCGCCAGCAGTGACCCGACAGGGGGCAAAGGCTACACCTTC. It yields the protein CASSDPTGGKGYTF. This chain uses TRBV10-2 with TRBJ1-2; 10 nucleotides line up with TRBD1. The CDR3 runs 14 residues. J was trimmed by 8 bases and V by 3 bases; bases with no gene match: 6. The germline CDR1 and CDR2 sequences are WSHSY and SAAADI.

This clone has more than one count but fewer than ten. This chain links TRBV19 with TRBJ1-3; TRBD1 matches 7 bases. V trimming: 6 bases; J trimming: 8 bases; junction bases outside the gene matches: 10. Per the germline V gene, CDR1 is LNHDA and CDR2 is SQIVND (reference sequence). CDR3 size: 14 residues. The CDR3 DNA is TGTGCCAGTAGAGGACAGGAGGCATTGGACACCATATATTTT. Amino acid sequence: CASRGQEALDTIYF.

This clone was counted a single time. The CDR3 spells CASSLWGLALTYNEQFF. Written as DNA, the CDR3 is TGTGCCAGCAGCTTATGGGGACTAGCGCTTACCTACAATGAGCAGTTCTTC. V gene TRBV7-9 combines with J gene TRBJ2-1; 10 nucleotides align to TRBD2. There are 17 residues in the CDR3. From germline, CDR1 is SEHNR and CDR2 FQNEAQ (reference sequence). Trimming at V came to 2 bases and at J to 2 bases, leaving 6 bases not matched to a gene.

The chain uses TRBV10-3 and TRBJ1-3, with unresolved D. Germline values: CDR1 ENHRY, CDR2 SYGVKD. The length of the CDR3 is 12 residues. Trimming shortened V by 5 bases and J by 0 bases, and 2 bases separated the two germline ends. DNA of the CDR3: TGTGCCATCAGTCCCTCTGGAAACACCATATATTTT. This sequence encodes CAISPSGNTIYF.

CDR3 in DNA: TGCAGCGTTGAACTCTCACGTGAGCAGTATTTT. This gives the protein CSVELSREQYF. The genes are TRBV29-1 and TRBJ2-3, with unresolved D. Germline-derived CDR1 and CDR2 are SQVTM and ANQGSEA. V lost 2 bases and J 11 bases, leaving 11 bases between the germline ends. The CDR3 covers 11 residues.

V gene TRBV28 combines with J gene TRBJ1-2, with 9 bases lining up with TRBD1. V gave up 11 bases and J gave up 7 bases; unmatched junction bases: 8. Germline CDR1 and CDR2: MDHEN and SYDVKM. The CDR3 has 12 residues. The CDR3 reads CALQGAKGGYTF. The DNA of the CDR3 is TGTGCCCTACAGGGGGCGAAGGGTGGCTACACCTTC.

Points on this clone: A junction boundary mismatches the germline segment, possibly from a read error. The chain employs TRBV7-2 and TRBJ1-5; possible D gene TRBD1, 5 bases. The germline gives CDR1 SGHTA, CDR2 FQGNSA. The CDR3 runs to 13 residues. CDR3 residues: CAGSQGSRQPQHF. CDR3 coding DNA: TGTGCCGGCAGCCAGGGATCTAGGCAGCCCCAGCATTTT.

The chain carries TRBV27 and TRBJ1-1, with TRBD1 matching over 9 bases. CDR1 MNHEY and CDR2 SMNVEV come from the germline V gene (reference sequence). This CDR3 has 13 amino acids. V lost 6 bases to trimming and J lost 10 bases; unmatched junction nucleotides: 9. The CDR3 is CASSAQGAVSAFF. CDR3 bases: TGTGCCAGCAGCGCACAGGGGGCGGTTTCAGCTTTCTTT.

The gene calls are TRBV4-1 and TRBJ2-3, with TRBD2 matching 7 bases. The CDR3 runs to 18 residues. Germline V lookup: CDR1 MGHRA, CDR2 YSYEKL. The junction had 14 bases not matched to a gene; V was cut back by 1 base and J by 4 bases. The CDR3 reads CASSQVSGRGESSDTQYF. CDR3 nucleotide sequence: TGCGCCAGCAGCCAAGTGTCTGGGAGGGGAGAGAGCTCAGATACGCAGTATTTT.